A selection of T cell receptor beta chains follows, all from one sample in a study of T cells after yellow fever vaccination. TCRdb redid the calling of the 5' RACE reads with MiXCR, one entry per CDR3 protein. The sample shows some 390,000 distinct CDR3 sequences, 18% of them seen only once. Source: PBMCs, taken before the yellow fever booster vaccination. Every receptor here comes from a man between 18 and 35 years old who received the YFV17D yellow fever vaccine. Both conserved end residues are trimmed from each CDR3.

v_gene,j_gene,len,CDR3aa
TRBV12-3/TRBV12-4,TRBJ2-3,10,ASTFRTDTQY
TRBV7-3,TRBJ2-2,10,ASSPGTGELF
TRBV2,TRBJ1-2,11,ATKQGLVYGYT
TRBV4-3,TRBJ2-5,14,ASSQDWGGGGETQY
TRBV6-6,TRBJ2-1,17,ASIMTSGDPERVGNEQF
TRBV6-5,TRBJ2-1,13,ASRAPGTGFDEQS
TRBV2,TRBJ2-1,9,ASSERNEQF
TRBV7-2,TRBJ2-3,13,ASSYGRGVTDTQY
TRBV19,TRBJ2-1,12,ASSMVISYNEQF
TRBV9,TRBJ2-7,14,ASSAPKEGGGYEQY
TRBV6-5,TRBJ2-2,14,ASGGDREISTGELF
TRBV19,TRBJ2-3,12,ATLDRGRTDTQY
TRBV12-3/TRBV12-4,TRBJ2-1,13,ASSLAWQRGNEQF